This is a list of T cell receptor beta chains from one sample in a study of ipilimumab plus nivolumab after autologous stem cell transplantation. Some clones are missing from TCRdb's copy, which holds only in-frame ones; the method was immunoSEQ multiplex PCR. The repertoire holds tens of thousands of clones, with 80% to 95% as singletons. The source was PBMCs, collected in a trial of ipilimumab plus nivolumab as post-transplant consolidation. These receptors were taken from a male donor with multiple myeloma. CDR3s include the opening cysteine and the closing phenylalanine or tryptophan. D genes are given only for firm matches. Only part of the rows carry a size: once, few, many, or a class if the clone is expanded.

j_call	cdr3_length	d_call	v_call	clone_size	cdr3_nt	cdr3_aa
TRBJ2-3	14	NA	TRBV5-4	NA	TGTGCCAGCAGCCCCGGACGGACCACAGATACGCAGTATTTT	CASSPGRTTDTQYF
TRBJ1-2	13	NA	TRBV29-1	NA	TGCAGCGTCCTCCCCCTAATGGGGGATGGCTACACCTTC	CSVLPLMGDGYTF
TRBJ2-2	14	NA	TRBV19	NA	TGTGCCAGTAGTAACAGGGGAGGGACCGGGGAGCTGTTTTTT	CASSNRGGTGELFF
TRBJ2-5	14	NA	TRBV5-4	NA	TGTGCCAGCAGCTTGGTTTCCAGCCAAGAGACCCAGTACTTC	CASSLVSSQETQYF
TRBJ2-7	15	TRBD1	TRBV15	NA	TGTGCCACCAGCGGAGGCCGGGACAGGGACCACGAGCAGTACTTC	CATSGGRDRDHEQYF
TRBJ1-3	17	NA	TRBV5-4	once	TGTGCCAGCAGACTTGGGGGAGGGCTTGTCTCTGGAAACACCATATATTTT	CASRLGGGLVSGNTIYF
TRBJ1-6	15	TRBD1	TRBV11-2	NA	TGTGCCAGCAGCTTAGGCCCACAGGGGGATTCACCCCTCCACTTT	CASSLGPQGDSPLHF
TRBJ2-3	17	TRBD2	TRBV7-2	NA	TGTGCCAGCAGCTTAGTAGGGACTAGCGGGAGCAGAAATACGCAGTATTTT	CASSLVGTSGSRNTQYF
TRBJ2-7	14	TRBD1	TRBV5-1	NA	TGCGCCAGCAGCTCGACAGGGGGGTCCTACGAGCAGTACTTC	CASSSTGGSYEQYF
TRBJ1-2	16	TRBD1	TRBV5-1	NA	TGCGCCAGCAGCAGCGGGACAGGGGGCGGTAGCTATGGCTACACCTTC	CASSSGTGGGSYGYTF